Sequencing of this TCR beta chain was carried out in a study of T-cell reconstitution after alpha-beta-depleted transplantation in children. This clonotype was recorded a few times. Per germline, CDR1 DFQATT and CDR2 SNEGSKA (reference sequence). The CDR3 covers 11 residues. During its preparation, the TCRbeta library received unique molecular identifiers. TCRdb independently ran MiXCR on the PCR reads; one entry per CDR3 protein. The sample yields 200,000 to 250,000 distinct CDR3 sequences, roughly a quarter seen once. This sequence originates from a female patient aged 2-15 years who had a stem cell transplant for congenital amegakaryocytic thrombocytopenia, so the T cells may come from the graft donor. Sequences were derived from PBMCs, mostly from graft donor cells, sampled 360 days after TCRalphabeta/CD19-depleted stem cell transplant. The V call is TRBV20-1, the J call TRBJ1-1; no firm D call. CDR3 in DNA: TGCAGCGCCGCGTGGGCCACTGAAGCTTTCTTT. This encodes CSAAWATEAFF.